The 5 T cell receptor beta chains in this list originate from one sample, sequenced in a study of cytomegalovirus exposure and HLA in healthy donors. The PCR contained 60 Vbeta and 13 Jbeta primers. Libraries were prepared by immunoSEQ multiplex PCR; TCRdb keeps only in-frame clonotypes and omits some of them. This sample has roughly 100,000 clones, with more than 60% found just once. The sample comprised PBMCs. These receptors originate from a woman between 45 and 65 years old in good health and CMV-seropositive.

This clone was counted once. This chain uses TRBV27 with TRBJ1-2; no firm D call. V lost 2 bases and J lost 5, with 15 bases in between. The germline gives CDR1 MNHEY, CDR2 SMNVEV (reference sequence). This CDR3 is built from 15 residues. This CDR3 reads CASSLNQRPVYGYTF. The CDR3 DNA reads TGTGCCAGCAGTTTAAATCAACGCCCGGTTTATGGCTACACCTTC.

The chain links TRBV9 to TRBJ2-2; 10 bases fit TRBD2. V was pared by 1 base and J by 3 bases, with 3 bases of the junction left unmatched. Germline V gives CDR1 SGDLS, CDR2 YYNGEE. This CDR3 comprises 16 residues. CDR3 nucleotide sequence: TGTGCCAGCAGCGTATCTAGCGGGGGATACACCGGGGAGCTGTTTTTT. This translates into CASSVSSGGYTGELFF.

This sequence joins TRBV7-9 and TRBJ2-7; D is unclear. Germline CDR1 reads SEHNR; CDR2 reads FQNEAQ (reference sequence). This CDR3 is 13 amino acids long. Trimming removed 5 bases from V and 1 base from J, with 9 bases in between. The CDR3 nucleotides are TGTGCCAGCAGCATCCCGACTTCCTACGAGCAGTACTTC. This codes for CASSIPTSYEQYF.

This sequence joins TRBV7-3 and TRBJ2-1; D perhaps matches TRBD1 (6 bases). Trimming left V 4 bases short and J 1 base short, with 11 bases between. CDR3 size: 15 residues. CDR1 is SGHTA and CDR2 is FQGTGA in the germline V gene. In DNA form, the CDR3 reads TGTGCCAGCAGCTATTATCAGGGGTCCTACAATGAGCAGTTCTTC. This encodes CASSYYQGSYNEQFF.

This chain connects TRBV7-2 to TRBJ1-2; weak D call: TRBD1 (5 bases). Germline CDR1 and CDR2: SGHTA and FQGNSA. V gave up 7 bases and J gave up 7 bases, with 22 bases separating them. The CDR3 contains 15 residues. CDR3 sequence reads: CASTTSVGTARGYTF. The CDR3 region has the DNA TGTGCCAGCACCACGTCTGTAGGGACTGCGCGTGGCTACACCTTC.